This T cell receptor (beta chain) originates from a study of T cell responses to AZD1222 COVID-19 vaccine. Data came from immunoSEQ multiplex PCR; TCRdb stores just in-frame clones and leaves some out. Of about 160,000 clones listed, 88% were seen once; the top ten hold around 5.5%. Study-level results: Females made up more of the donors, who were largely white British, and clonal diversity may have come out too low. Repertoires in all cases were sampled only once the peak T cell response had passed. Baseline antibody screening turned up just a handful of seropositive AZD1222 recipients.

The CDR3 totals 16 residues. V lost 4 bases and J lost 5; bases outside the gene matches: 11. CDR1 LGHNA and CDR2 YNFKEQ come from the germline V gene. This clone occurred a few times. The antigen remains undetermined. The source material was peripheral blood, sampled on day 0 of AZD1222 vaccination. The rearrangement links TRBV4-2 to TRBJ1-2; 9 positions agree with TRBD1. This clonotype originated in an adult in good health. The CDR3 spells CASSPSSGTGNYGYTF. The DNA of the CDR3 is TGTGCCAGCAGCCCCTCTTCGGGGACAGGGAATTATGGCTACACCTTC.